The entry below describes one T cell receptor (beta chain). Its antigen is currently unknown. With V trimmed by 4 bases and J by 7 bases, 7 bases remained unmatched. Germline CDR1 is MDHEN and CDR2 is SYDVKM. The CDR3 length is 14 residues. The data are from a study of early stage breast cancer tumors. Regarding the study as a whole: Chain pairing and CD4, CD8 or FOXP3 expression were not captured. Commonly generated sequences made up most enriched TCRB sequences shared between patients.

Sequencing used immunoSEQ multiplex PCR; TCRdb keeps in-frame clones, though not all of them. The sample comprises about 72,000 clones, roughly 84% of which are singletons, and more than 3% rests with the top ten. The sequence was collected from a person in their sixties with breast cancer. The chain uses TRBV28 and TRBJ2-7; 10 positions match TRBD2. The material sequenced was blood. The CDR3 sequence: CASSSGLAVKEQYF. The CDR3 nucleotides are TGTGCCAGCAGTTCAGGACTAGCGGTTAAGGAGCAGTACTTC.